This T cell receptor (beta chain) was retrieved from a study of CD8 T cells in Susac syndrome. Study-wide points: As the study acknowledged, the number of individuals who were part of its TCR sequencing and HLA analysis was relatively small.

Roughly 0.45 to 1 ug RNA was reverse transcribed with random hexamers. The amplification used immunoSEQ multiplex PCR on TCR beta CDR3; it spanned 54 Vbeta and 13 Jbeta. Via MiXCR, TCRdb re-called the immunoSEQ multiplex PCR reads, giving one row per CDR3 protein. Among about 280,000 distinct CDR3 sequences listed, roughly 81% were seen once. CD8+ and CD4+ T cells from blood underwent TCR beta sequencing, which was carried out in a high-throughput format. CD8+ and CD4+ T cells were negatively isolated; TEMRA cells were FACS-enriched. Points on this clonotype: No antigen is known for it.

CDR1 and CDR2 from the germline V gene are LGHDT and YNNKEL (reference sequence). The CDR3 totals 16 residues. Germline trimming cut 4 bases from V and 4 bases from J; bases unmatched to any gene: 10. V usage is TRBV3-1 and J usage is TRBJ2-1, with 7 bases fitting TRBD2. This sequence was found in a human donor with multiple sclerosis. Sequencing was performed on CD8+ T cells from PBMCs. The CDR3 is CASSRLGGAGYNEQFF. In DNA form, the CDR3 reads TGTGCCAGCAGCCGCCTCGGTGGAGCGGGGTACAATGAGCAGTTCTTC.